The following is a T cell receptor (beta chain) sequence with its context. Its antigen is currently unknown. This beta chain turned up in a library designed for alpha chains; as an off-target read, its abundance says little. Trimming cost V 4 bases and J 8 bases, with 15 bases left between them. Germline values: CDR1 LGHNA, CDR2 YNFKEQ. This CDR3 is 14 amino acids long. This entry belongs to a study of spatial heterogeneity in lung cancer. Study outcomes and limitations: Counts that tracked tumor mutation counts were those of expanded intratumoral alpha and beta TCRs.

Time point given: sample taken at primary tumor resection. Using its own MiXCR run on the 5' RACE reads, TCRdb lists one record per CDR3 protein. The sample has about 9,800 distinct CDR3 sequences; less than 7.5% are singletons. The rearrangement links TRBV4-2 to TRBJ2-1; D gene uncertain. This receptor was obtained from a male donor with early-stage non-small cell lung cancer. Sequencing used lung tumor tissue, obtained at surgery. As DNA, the CDR3 is TGTGCCAGCAGCCCAGATCGCCCGTGGGATGAGCAGTTCTTC. Its translation is CASSPDRPWDEQFF.